These T cell receptor beta chains were read from a single sample in a study of cytomegalovirus exposure and HLA in healthy donors. Some clones are missing from TCRdb's copy, which holds only in-frame ones; the method was immunoSEQ multiplex PCR. This sample has approximately 210,000 clones, with over 75% found just once. Sequenced sample: PBMCs. Every receptor here comes from a man aged 18-30 years in good health and CMV-seronegative. Each CDR3 is given with its conserved first and last residue. The order of the fields is CDR3 DNA, CDR3 protein, V gene, D gene, J gene, clone size. D genes are given only for firm matches. Not every row has a clone size; where given, it reads once, few, many or a size class.

DNA: TGTGCCAGCAGCCCCAATGATGAGCAGTTCTTC; CDR3: CASSPNDEQFF; V: TRBV7-8; D: .; J: TRBJ2-1; size: once
DNA: TGCGCCAGCAGCCGACTAGCGGGAGGATCCTACGAGCAGTACTTC; CDR3: CASSRLAGGSYEQYF; V: TRBV4-1; D: TRBD2; J: TRBJ2-7; size: .
DNA: TGTGCCAGCAGCGATGAAAGACAGGGCCGAGGCTACACCTTC; CDR3: CASSDERQGRGYTF; V: TRBV2; D: TRBD1; J: TRBJ1-2; size: few
DNA: TGTGCCAGCAGCCGGAGAGGAGCCCCCAAGACCCAGTACTTC; CDR3: CASSRRGAPKTQYF; V: TRBV28; D: .; J: TRBJ2-5; size: .
DNA: TGTGCCAGCAGAGGTCCCGGGGGAGGCTACACCTTC; CDR3: CASRGPGGGYTF; V: TRBV6-1; D: .; J: TRBJ1-2; size: .
DNA: TGTGCCAGCAGAAAAGGACAGCGAAATTCACCCCTCCACTTT; CDR3: CASRKGQRNSPLHF; V: TRBV6-5; D: .; J: TRBJ1-6; size: .
DNA: TGCAGCTCGAGGACTAGCGGGGGGACTACGCAGTATTTT; CDR3: CSSRTSGGTTQYF; V: TRBV29-1; D: TRBD2; J: TRBJ2-3; size: .
DNA: TGTGCCAGCAGGCCTAGCGGGGGGCAGCGGGGTACGCAGTATTTT; CDR3: CASRPSGGQRGTQYF; V: TRBV7-2; D: TRBD2; J: TRBJ2-3; size: .
DNA: TGCGCCAGCAGCCTTGGCACTAGCGGGGGGGCCTTCACAGATACGCAGTATTTT; CDR3: CASSLGTSGGAFTDTQYF; V: TRBV5-1; D: TRBD2; J: TRBJ2-3; size: .
DNA: TGTGCCACCAAAACAGGGGGACGCTACTCTGGGGCCAACGTCCTGACTTTC; CDR3: CATKTGGRYSGANVLTF; V: TRBV19; D: TRBD1; J: TRBJ2-6; size: .
DNA: TGTGCCAGCAGCTTCCGGACAGGGGGGGGCCCGGATACGCAGTATTTT; CDR3: CASSFRTGGGPDTQYF; V: TRBV11-2; D: TRBD1; J: TRBJ2-3; size: .
DNA: TGTGCCAGTAGTCAACAGAGCGGGAGGGGGGGCGGGGAGCTGTTTTTT; CDR3: CASSQQSGRGGGELFF; V: TRBV19; D: TRBD2; J: TRBJ2-2; size: .
DNA: TGCGCCAGCAGCCGTAGCTCCTACAATGAGCAGTTCTTC; CDR3: CASSRSSYNEQFF; V: TRBV4-3; D: .; J: TRBJ2-1; size: .
DNA: TGTGCTAGCAGCTTTTCCCAACTAGCGGAAGAGACCCAGTACTTC; CDR3: CASSFSQLAEETQYF; V: TRBV7-7; D: TRBD2; J: TRBJ2-5; size: few
DNA: TGCAGCGTCTCACCCGGGACAGGGAATGAAAAACTGTTTTTT; CDR3: CSVSPGTGNEKLFF; V: TRBV29-1; D: TRBD1; J: TRBJ1-4; size: .
DNA: TGTGCCAGCAGTTCGGGCCGGGGAGCGATGACCTACGAGCAGTACTTC; CDR3: CASSSGRGAMTYEQYF; V: TRBV27; D: .; J: TRBJ2-7; size: .
DNA: TGTGCCAGCAGTCCCCGGGAGGCGAGGAATGAGCAGTTCTTC; CDR3: CASSPREARNEQFF; V: TRBV27; D: TRBD2; J: TRBJ2-1; size: .
DNA: TGTGCCAGCAATGAGCGGGGGGGCCCGGGGACAGATACGCAGTATTTT; CDR3: CASNERGGPGTDTQYF; V: TRBV2; D: TRBD2; J: TRBJ2-3; size: .
DNA: TGTGCCAGCAGCGTAGAGGGACAGGGGTGGGAGCAGTACTTC; CDR3: CASSVEGQGWEQYF; V: TRBV9; D: TRBD1; J: TRBJ2-7; size: few
DNA: TGTGCCATCTCTAAAACCGGACAGGTAAACTATGGCTACACCTTC; CDR3: CAISKTGQVNYGYTF; V: TRBV10-3; D: TRBD1; J: TRBJ1-2; size: .
DNA: TGTGCCAGCAGCTTTCGACAGGGCACTAATGAAAAACTGTTTTTT; CDR3: CASSFRQGTNEKLFF; V: TRBV7-9; D: TRBD1; J: TRBJ1-4; size: .
DNA: TGTGCCAGTAGTATGACGATGACTAGCGGGGGGTTCTACAATGAGCAGTTCTTC; CDR3: CASSMTMTSGGFYNEQFF; V: TRBV19; D: TRBD2; J: TRBJ2-1; size: few
DNA: TGTGCCTGGAGGAAGGACAGACTCTCTGGAAACACCATATATTTT; CDR3: CAWRKDRLSGNTIYF; V: TRBV30; D: .; J: TRBJ1-3; size: .
DNA: TGTGCCTGGGCCGCGGGACTAGCGACCTACAATGAGCAGTTCTTC; CDR3: CAWAAGLATYNEQFF; V: TRBV30; D: TRBD2; J: TRBJ2-1; size: .
DNA: TGTGCCAGCAGCTTAGTCGCGAGACAGTCCAAAGATGAGCAGTTCTTC; CDR3: CASSLVARQSKDEQFF; V: TRBV11-2; D: .; J: TRBJ2-1; size: .
DNA: TGTGCCAGCAGTTACTCTGGGACAGGGGAGGGCTCACCCCTCCACTTT; CDR3: CASSYSGTGEGSPLHF; V: TRBV6-5; D: TRBD1; J: TRBJ1-6; size: .